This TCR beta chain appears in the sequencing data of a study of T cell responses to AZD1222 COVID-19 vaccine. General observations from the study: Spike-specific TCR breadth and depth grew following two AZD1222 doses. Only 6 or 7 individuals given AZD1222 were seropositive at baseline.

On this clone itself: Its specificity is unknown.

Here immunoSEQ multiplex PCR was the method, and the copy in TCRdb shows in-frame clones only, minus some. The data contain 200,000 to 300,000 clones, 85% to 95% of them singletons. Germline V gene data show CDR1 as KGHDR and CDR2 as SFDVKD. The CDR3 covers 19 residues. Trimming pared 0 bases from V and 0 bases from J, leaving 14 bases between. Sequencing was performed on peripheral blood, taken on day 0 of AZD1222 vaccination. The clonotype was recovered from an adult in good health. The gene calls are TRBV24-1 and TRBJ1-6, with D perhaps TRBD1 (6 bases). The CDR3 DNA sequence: TGTGCCACCAGTGATTTGCCGGGACACATAAGCTCCTATAATTCACCCCTCCACTTT. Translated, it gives CATSDLPGHISSYNSPLHF.